This TCR beta chain was profiled in a study of T cells after yellow fever vaccination. This clonotype was seen more than once but under ten times. The antigen is not known. V lost 1 base and J 5 bases, leaving 6 bases between the germline ends. The CDR3 is 12 residues long. TCRdb ran MiXCR on the 5' RACE reads and lists one entry per CDR3 protein. The data show some 560,000 distinct CDR3 sequences, with less than 20% seen just once and 17% held by the top ten. Study-wide points: At less than 97% for CD4 and 70% to 90% for CD8, most primary-vaccination clones showed up again after the booster.

The sequence was collected from a man between 18 and 35 years old who received the YFV17D yellow fever vaccine. This specimen consisted of PBMCs, obtained about 5 days after the first yellow fever vaccination. V usage is TRBV12-3 or TRBV12-4 and J usage is TRBJ2-7; no firm D call. CDR3 loop: CASSLGGNEQYV. In DNA, the CDR3 is TGTGCCAGCAGTTTAGGGGGAAACGAGCAGTACGTC.